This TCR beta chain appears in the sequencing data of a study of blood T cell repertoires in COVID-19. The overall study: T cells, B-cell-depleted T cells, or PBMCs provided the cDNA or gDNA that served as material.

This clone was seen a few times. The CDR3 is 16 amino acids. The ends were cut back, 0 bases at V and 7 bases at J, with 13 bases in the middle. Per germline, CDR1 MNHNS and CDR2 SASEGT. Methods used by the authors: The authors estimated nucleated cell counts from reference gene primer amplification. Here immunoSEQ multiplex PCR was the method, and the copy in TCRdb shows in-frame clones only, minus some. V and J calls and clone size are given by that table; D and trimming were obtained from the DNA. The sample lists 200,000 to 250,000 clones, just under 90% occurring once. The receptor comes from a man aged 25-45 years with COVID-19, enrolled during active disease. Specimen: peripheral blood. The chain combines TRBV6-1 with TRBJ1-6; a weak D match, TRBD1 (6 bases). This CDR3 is CASSEAAGGHNSPLHF. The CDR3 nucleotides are TGTGCCAGCAGTGAAGCTGCCGGGGGGCACAATTCACCCCTCCACTTT.